The TCR beta chain under discussion was sequenced for a study of neurological immune-mediated disorders. Study-wide points: The study phylogenetically grouped the repertoires of 18 of 34 multiple sclerosis patients into one related-CDR3 cluster, a possible signature.

TCRdb independently ran MiXCR on the 5' RACE reads; one entry per CDR3 protein. The table records 60,000 to 85,000 distinct CDR3 sequences, roughly 4.9% of them present only once. Trimming stripped 0 bases from V and 6 bases from J, with 7 bases between. CDR3 length: 13 residues. Germline V CDR1 and CDR2: SEHNR, FQNEAQ (reference sequence). This clonotype appeared many times. Its antigen is unknown. The chain carries TRBV7-9 and TRBJ2-3; D uncertain. Sequencing was carried out using PBMCs. This TCR was recovered from a woman in her 70s with multiple sclerosis. Here the CDR3 DNA reads TGTGCCAGCAGCTTAGCTTTAGTGGATACGCAGTATTTT. Encoded protein: CASSLALVDTQYF.